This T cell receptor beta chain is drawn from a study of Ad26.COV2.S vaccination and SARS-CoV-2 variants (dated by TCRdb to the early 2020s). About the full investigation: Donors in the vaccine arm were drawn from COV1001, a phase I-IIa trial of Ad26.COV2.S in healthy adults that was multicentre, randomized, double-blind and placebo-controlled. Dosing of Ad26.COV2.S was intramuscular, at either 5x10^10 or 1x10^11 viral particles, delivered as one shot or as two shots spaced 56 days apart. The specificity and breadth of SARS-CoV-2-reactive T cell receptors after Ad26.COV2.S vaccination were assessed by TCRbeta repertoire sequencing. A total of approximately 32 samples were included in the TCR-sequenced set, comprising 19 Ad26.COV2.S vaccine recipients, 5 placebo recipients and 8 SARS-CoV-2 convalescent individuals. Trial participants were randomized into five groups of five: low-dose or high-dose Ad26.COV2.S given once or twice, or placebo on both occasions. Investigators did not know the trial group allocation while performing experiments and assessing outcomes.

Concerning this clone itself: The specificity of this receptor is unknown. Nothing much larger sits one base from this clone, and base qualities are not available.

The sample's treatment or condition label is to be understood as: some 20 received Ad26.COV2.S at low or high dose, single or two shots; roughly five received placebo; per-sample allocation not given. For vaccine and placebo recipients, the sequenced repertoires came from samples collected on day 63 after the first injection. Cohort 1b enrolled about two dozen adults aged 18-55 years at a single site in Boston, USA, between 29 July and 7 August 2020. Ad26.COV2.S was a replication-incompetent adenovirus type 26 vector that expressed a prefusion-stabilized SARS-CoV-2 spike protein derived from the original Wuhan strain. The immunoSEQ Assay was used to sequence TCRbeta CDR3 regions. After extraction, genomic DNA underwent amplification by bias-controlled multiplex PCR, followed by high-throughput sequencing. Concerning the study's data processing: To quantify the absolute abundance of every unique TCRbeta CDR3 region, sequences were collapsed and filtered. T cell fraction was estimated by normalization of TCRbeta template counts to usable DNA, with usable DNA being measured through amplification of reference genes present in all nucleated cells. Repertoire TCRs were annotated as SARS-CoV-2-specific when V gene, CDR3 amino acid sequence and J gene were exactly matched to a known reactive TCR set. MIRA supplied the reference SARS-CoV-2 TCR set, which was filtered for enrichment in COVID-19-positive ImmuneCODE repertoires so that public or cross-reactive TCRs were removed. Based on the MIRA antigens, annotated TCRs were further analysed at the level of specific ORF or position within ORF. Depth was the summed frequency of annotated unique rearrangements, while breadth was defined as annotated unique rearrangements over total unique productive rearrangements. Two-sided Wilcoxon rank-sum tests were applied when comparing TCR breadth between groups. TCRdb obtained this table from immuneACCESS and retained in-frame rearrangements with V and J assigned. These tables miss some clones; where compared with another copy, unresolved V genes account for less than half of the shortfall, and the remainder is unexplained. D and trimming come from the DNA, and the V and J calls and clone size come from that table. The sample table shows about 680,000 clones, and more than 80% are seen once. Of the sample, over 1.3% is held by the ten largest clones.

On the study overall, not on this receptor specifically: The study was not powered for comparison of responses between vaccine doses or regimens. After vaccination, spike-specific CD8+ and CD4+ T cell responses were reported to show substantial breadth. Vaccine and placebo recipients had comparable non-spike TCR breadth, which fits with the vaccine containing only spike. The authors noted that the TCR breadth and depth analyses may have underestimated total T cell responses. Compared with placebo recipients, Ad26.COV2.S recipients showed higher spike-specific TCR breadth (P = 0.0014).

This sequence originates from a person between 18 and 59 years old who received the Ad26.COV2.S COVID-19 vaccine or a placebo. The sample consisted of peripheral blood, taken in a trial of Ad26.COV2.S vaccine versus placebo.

The sequence in DNA is TGTGCCACCAGTGATGACGGGACAGGCGGAGATACGCAGTATTTT. This translates into CATSDDGTGGDTQYF. Recombination connected TRBV24-1 to TRBJ2-3; TRBD1 aligns with 8 central bases. From its cysteine to its phenylalanine, the CDR3 spans 15 amino acids. Only the CDR3 part of the read is kept: 45 bases, read in frame from the first base. Sequences KGHDR (CDR1) and SFDVKD (CDR2) are obtained from the germline V gene. For this chain, trimming is 3 bases at the V end and 5 bases at the J end, and the number of junction bases without a gene match is 6.